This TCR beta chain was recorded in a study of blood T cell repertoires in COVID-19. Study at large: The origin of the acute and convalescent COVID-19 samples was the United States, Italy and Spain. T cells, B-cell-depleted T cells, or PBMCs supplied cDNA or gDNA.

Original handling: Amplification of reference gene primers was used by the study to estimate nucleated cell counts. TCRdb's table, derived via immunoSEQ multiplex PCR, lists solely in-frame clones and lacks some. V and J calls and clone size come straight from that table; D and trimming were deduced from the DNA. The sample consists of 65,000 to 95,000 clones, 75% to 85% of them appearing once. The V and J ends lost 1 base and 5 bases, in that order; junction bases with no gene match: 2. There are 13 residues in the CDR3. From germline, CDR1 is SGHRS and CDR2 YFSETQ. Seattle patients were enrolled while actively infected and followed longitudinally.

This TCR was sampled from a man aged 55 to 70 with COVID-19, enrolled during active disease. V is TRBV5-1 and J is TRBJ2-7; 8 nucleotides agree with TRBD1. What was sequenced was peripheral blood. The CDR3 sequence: CASSLPDRDEQYF. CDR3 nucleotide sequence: TGCGCCAGCAGCTTGCCGGACAGGGACGAGCAGTACTTC.